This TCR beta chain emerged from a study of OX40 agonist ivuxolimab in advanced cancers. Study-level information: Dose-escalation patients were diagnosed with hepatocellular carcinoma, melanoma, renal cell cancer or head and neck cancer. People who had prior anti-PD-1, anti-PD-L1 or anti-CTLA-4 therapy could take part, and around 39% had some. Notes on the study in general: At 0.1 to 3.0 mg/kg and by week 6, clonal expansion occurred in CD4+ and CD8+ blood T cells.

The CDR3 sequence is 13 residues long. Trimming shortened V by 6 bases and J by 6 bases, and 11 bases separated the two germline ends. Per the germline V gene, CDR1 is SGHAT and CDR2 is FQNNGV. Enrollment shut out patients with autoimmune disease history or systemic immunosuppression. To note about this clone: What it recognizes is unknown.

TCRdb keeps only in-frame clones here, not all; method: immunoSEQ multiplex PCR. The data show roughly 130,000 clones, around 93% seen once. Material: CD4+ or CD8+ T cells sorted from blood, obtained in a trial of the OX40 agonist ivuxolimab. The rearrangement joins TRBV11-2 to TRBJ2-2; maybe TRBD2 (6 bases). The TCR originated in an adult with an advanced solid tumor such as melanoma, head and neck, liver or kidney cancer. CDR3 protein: CASRPRLAGELFF. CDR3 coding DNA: TGTGCCAGCAGGCCGCGACTAGCCGGGGAGCTGTTTTTT.